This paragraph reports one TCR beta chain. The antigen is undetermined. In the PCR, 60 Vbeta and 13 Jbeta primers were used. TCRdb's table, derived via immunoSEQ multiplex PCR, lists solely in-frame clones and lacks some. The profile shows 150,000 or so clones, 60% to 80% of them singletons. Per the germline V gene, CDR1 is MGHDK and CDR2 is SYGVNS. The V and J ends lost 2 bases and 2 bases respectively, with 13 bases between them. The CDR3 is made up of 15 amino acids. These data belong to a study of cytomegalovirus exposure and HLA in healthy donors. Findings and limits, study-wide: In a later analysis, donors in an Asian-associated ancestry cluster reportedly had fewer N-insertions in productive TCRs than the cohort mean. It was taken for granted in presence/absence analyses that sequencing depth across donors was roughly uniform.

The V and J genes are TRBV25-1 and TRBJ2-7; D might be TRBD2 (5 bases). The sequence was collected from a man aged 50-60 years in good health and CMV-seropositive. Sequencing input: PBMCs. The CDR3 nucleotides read TGTGCCAGCAGTGAACAGGCGTCGACTACCTACGAGCAGTACTTC. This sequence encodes CASSEQASTTYEQYF.